This T cell receptor beta chain was captured in a study of T cell responses to AZD1222 COVID-19 vaccine. Study observations and caveats: Across the whole spike, CD4 TCRs peaked at regions 160-218 and 743-854. Donors were chiefly white British, with a greater number of females, and clonal diversity was perhaps underestimated.

Trimming pared 0 bases from V and 0 bases from J, leaving 11 bases between. This CDR3 region has 16 residues. The V gene's germline CDR1 is MNHEY and CDR2 SVGEGT. Sequenced by immunoSEQ multiplex PCR; TCRdb stores in-frame clones only, minus some. The sample consists of nearly 35,000 clones, 86% of them appearing once. Notes on this clone: The antigen remains unidentified.

The chain uses TRBV6-2 or TRBV6-3 and TRBJ1-1; D uncertain. The material sequenced was peripheral blood, taken on day 0 of AZD1222 vaccination. This receptor was identified in an adult in good health. The CDR3 region has the DNA TGTGCCAGCAGTTACTCGAAACAGATCATGAACACTGAAGCTTTCTTT. Residues: CASSYSKQIMNTEAFF.